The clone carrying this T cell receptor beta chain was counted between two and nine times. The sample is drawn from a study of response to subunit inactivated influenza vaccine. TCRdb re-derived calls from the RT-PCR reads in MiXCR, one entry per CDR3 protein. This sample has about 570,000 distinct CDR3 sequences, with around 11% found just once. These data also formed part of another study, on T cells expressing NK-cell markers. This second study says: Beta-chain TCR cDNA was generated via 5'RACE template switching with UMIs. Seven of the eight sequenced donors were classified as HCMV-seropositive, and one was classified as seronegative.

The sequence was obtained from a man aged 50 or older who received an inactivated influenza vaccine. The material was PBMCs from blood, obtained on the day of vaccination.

The CDR3: CASSLSAGHINYGYTF. CDR3 bases: TGTGCCAGCAGTTTGAGTGCGGGACACATTAACTATGGCTACACCTTC. The rearrangement joins TRBV27 to TRBJ1-2; TRBD1 is a possible D gene (6 bases). CDR3 length: 16 amino acids. The V gene lost 3 bases and the J gene lost 1 base, with 15 bases spanning the gap. The germline V gene encodes CDR1 MNHEY and CDR2 SMNVEV (reference sequence).